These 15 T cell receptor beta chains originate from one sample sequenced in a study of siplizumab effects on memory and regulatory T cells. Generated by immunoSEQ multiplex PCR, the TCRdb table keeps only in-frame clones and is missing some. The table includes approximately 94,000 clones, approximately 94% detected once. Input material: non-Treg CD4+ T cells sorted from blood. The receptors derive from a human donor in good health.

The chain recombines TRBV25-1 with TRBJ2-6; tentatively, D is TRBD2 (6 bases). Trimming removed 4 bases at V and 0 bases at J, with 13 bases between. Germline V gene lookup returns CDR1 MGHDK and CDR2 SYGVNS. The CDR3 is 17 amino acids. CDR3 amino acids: CASSAARGISGANVLTF. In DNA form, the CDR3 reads TGTGCCAGCAGTGCTGCACGGGGGATCTCTGGGGCCAACGTCCTGACTTTC.

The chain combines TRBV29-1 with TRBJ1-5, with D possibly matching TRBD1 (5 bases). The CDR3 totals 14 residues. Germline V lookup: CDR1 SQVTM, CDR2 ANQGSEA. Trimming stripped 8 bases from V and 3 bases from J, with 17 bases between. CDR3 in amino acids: CSPNGRGYNQPQHF. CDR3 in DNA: TGCAGCCCTAATGGGAGGGGATACAATCAGCCCCAGCATTTT.

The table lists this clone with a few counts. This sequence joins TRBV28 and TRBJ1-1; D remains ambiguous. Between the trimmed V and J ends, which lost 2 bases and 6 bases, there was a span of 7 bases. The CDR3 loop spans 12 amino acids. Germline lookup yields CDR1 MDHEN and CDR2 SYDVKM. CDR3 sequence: CASSLTVAEAFF. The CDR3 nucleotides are TGTGCCAGCAGTTTAACCGTCGCTGAAGCTTTCTTT.

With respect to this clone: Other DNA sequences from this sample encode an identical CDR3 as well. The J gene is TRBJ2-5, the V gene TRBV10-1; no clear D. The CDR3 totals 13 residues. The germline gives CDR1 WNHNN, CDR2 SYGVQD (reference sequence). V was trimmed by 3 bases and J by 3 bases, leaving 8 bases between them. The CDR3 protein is CASSDLGKETQYF. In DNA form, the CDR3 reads TGCGCCAGCAGTGACTTGGGCAAAGAGACCCAGTACTTC.

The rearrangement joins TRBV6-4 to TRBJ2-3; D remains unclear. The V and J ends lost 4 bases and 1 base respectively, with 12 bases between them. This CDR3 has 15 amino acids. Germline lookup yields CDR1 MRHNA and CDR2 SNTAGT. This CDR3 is CASSASQIGTDTQYF. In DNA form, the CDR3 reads TGTGCCAGCAGTGCCTCTCAGATCGGCACAGATACGCAGTATTTT.

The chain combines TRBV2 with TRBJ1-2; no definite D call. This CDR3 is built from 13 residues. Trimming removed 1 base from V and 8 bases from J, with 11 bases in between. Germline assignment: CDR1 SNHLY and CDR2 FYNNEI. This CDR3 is CASSEERLEGYTF. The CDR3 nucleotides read TGTGCCAGCAGTGAAGAACGGCTCGAAGGCTACACCTTC.

CDR3 amino acids: CASSLADLTSGQRDTQYF. CDR3 DNA sequence: TGTGCCAGCAGCTTAGCTGACCTGACTAGCGGTCAGAGGGATACGCAGTATTTT. The rearrangement uses TRBV7-9 and TRBJ2-3; the match to TRBD2 covers 9 bases. This CDR3 is built from 18 residues. The junction had 13 bases not matched to a gene; V was cut back by 0 bases and J by 6 bases. Germline values: CDR1 SEHNR, CDR2 FQNEAQ (reference sequence). The full variable domain, with the rest looked up from reference TRBV7-9 and TRBJ2-3, is DTGVSQNPRHKITKRGQNVTFRCDPISEHNRLYWYRQTLGQGPEFLTYFQNEAQLEKSRLLSDRFSAERPKGSFSTLEIQRTEQGDSAMYLCASSLADLTSGQRDTQYFGPGTRLTVL.

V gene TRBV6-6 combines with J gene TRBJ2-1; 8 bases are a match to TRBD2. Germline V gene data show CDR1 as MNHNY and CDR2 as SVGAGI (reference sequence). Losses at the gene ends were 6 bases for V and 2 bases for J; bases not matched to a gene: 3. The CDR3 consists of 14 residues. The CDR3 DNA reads TGTGCCAGCAGCTTAGCGGGAACCTACAATGAGCAGTTCTTC. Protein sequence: CASSLAGTYNEQFF.

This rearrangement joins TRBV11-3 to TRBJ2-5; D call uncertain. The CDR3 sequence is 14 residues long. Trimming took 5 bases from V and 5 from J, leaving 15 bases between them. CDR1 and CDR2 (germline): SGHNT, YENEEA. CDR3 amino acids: CASSIYSPRETQYF. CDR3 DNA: TGTGCCAGCAGCATCTATAGCCCGCGGGAGACCCAGTACTTC.

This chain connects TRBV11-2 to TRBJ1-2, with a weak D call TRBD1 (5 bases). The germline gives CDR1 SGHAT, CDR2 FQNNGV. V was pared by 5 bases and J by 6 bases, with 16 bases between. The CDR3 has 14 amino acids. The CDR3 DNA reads TGTGCCAGCAGCCCGGGGACTCGTCGGAATGGCTACACCTTC. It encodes CASSPGTRRNGYTF.

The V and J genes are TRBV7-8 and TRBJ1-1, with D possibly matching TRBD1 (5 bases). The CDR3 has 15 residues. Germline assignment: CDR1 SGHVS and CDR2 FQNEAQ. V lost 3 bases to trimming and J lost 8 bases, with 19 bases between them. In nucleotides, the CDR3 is TGTGCCAGCAGCTTGGGGTTTGGGGGTGTGGGAGAAGCTTTCTTT. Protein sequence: CASSLGFGGVGEAFF. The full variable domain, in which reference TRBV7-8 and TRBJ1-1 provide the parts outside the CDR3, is GAGVSQSPRYKVAKRGQDVALRCDPISGHVSLFWYQQALGQGPEFLTYFQNEAQLDKSGLPSDRFFAERPEGSVSTLKIQRTQQEDSAVYLCASSLGFGGVGEAFFGQGTRLTVV.

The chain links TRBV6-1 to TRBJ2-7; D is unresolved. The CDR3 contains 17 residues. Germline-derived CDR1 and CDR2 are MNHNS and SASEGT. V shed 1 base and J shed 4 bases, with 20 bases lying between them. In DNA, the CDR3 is TGTGCCAGCAGTGAAGGGTTTAGCAGCTCAAAAGGGTACGAGCAGTACTTC. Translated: CASSEGFSSSKGYEQYF.

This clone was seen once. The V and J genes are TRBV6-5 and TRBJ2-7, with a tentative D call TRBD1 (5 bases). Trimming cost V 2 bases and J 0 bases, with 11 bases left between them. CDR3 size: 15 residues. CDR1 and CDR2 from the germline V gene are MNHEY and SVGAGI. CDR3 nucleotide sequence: TGTGCCAGCAGTTACGGACGACAGATCTCCTACGAGCAGTACTTC. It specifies CASSYGRQISYEQYF.

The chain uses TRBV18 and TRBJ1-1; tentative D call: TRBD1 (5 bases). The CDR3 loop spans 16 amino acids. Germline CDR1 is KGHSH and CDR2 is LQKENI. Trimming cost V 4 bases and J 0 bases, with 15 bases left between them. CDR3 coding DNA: TGTGCCAGCTCACGGCGGGACCCTGGGATGAACACTGAAGCTTTCTTT. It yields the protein CASSRRDPGMNTEAFF.

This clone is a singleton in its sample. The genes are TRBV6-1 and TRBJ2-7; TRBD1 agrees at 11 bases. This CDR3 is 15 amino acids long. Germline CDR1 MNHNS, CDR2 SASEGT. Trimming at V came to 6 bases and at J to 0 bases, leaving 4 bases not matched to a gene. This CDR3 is CASRKGTGGSYEQYF. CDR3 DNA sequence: TGTGCCAGCAGAAAAGGGACAGGGGGCTCCTACGAGCAGTACTTC.